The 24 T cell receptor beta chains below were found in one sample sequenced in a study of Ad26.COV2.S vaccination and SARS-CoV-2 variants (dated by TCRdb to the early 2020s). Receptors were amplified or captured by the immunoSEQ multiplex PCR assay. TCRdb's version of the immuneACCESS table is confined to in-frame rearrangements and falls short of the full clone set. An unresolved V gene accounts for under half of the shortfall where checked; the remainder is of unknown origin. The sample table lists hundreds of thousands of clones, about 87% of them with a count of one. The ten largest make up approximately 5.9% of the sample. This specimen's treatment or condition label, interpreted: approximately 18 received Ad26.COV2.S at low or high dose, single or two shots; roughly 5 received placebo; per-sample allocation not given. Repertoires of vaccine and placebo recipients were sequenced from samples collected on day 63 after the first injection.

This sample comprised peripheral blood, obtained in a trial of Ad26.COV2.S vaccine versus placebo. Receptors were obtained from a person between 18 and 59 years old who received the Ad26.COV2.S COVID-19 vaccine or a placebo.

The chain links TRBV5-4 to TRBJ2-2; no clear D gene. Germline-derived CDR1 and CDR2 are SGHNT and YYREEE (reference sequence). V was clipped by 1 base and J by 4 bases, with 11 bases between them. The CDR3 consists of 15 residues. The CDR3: CASSLRSSSTGELFF. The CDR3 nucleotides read TGTGCCAGCAGCTTGAGGAGTAGCTCCACCGGGGAGCTGTTTTTT.

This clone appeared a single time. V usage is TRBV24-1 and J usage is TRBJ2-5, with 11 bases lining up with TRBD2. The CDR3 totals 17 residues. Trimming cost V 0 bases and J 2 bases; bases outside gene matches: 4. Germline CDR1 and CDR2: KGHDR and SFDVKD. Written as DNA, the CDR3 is TGTGCCACCAGTGATTTGCCGGGACTAGCGGAACAAGAGACCCAGTACTTC. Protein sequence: CATSDLPGLAEQETQYF.

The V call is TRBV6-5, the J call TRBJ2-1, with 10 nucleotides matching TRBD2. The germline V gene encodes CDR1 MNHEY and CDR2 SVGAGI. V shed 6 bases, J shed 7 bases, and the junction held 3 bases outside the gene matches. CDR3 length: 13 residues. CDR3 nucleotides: TGTGCCAGCAGACCTAGCGGGAGAAATGAGCAGTTCTTC. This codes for CASRPSGRNEQFF.

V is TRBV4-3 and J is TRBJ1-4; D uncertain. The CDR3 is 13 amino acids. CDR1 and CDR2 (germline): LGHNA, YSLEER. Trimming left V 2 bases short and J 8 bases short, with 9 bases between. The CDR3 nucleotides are TGCGCCAGCAGCCAACGACTGGAGGAAAAACTGTTTTTT. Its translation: CASSQRLEEKLFF.

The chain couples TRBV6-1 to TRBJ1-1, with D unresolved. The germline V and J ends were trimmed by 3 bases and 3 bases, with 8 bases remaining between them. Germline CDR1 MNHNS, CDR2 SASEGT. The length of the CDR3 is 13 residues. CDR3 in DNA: TGTGCCAGCAGTGATGTTGGAGACACTGAAGCTTTCTTT. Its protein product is CASSDVGDTEAFF.

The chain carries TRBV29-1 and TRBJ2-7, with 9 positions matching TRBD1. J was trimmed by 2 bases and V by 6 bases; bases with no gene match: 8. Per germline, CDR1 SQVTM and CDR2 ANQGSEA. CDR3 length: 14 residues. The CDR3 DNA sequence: TGCAGCGTAAAAAATCGGGACAGGGCCTACGAGCAGTACTTC. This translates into CSVKNRDRAYEQYF.

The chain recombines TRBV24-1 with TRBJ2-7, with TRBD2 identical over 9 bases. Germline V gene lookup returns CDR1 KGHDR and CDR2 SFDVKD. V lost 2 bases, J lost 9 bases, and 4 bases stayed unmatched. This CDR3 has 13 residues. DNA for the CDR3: TGTGCCACCAGTGATTCCGCGGGGGGGGCGCAGTACTTC. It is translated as CATSDSAGGAQYF.

The CDR3 DNA is TGTGCCTGGAGGTCAGACAGGGGGATGGAGCGGGGAGGATACGAGCAGTACTTC. As protein: CAWRSDRGMERGGYEQYF. J is TRBJ2-7 and V is TRBV30; 9 nucleotides match TRBD1. The CDR3 spans 18 residues. Trimming took 3 bases from V and 4 from J; bases not matched to a gene: 19. Germline CDR1 reads GTSNPN; CDR2 reads SVGIG (reference sequence).

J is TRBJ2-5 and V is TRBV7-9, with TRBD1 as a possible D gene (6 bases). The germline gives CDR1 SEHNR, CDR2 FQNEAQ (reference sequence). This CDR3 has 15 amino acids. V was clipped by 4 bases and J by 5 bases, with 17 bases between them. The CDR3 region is CASSSPYRVRETQYF. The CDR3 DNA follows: TGTGCCAGCAGCTCGCCCTACAGGGTGAGGGAGACCCAGTACTTC.

The CDR3 DNA sequence: TGTGCCAGCAGCTTAAGGACTCAGGGGTCCTACGAGCAGTACTTC. Its protein product is CASSLRTQGSYEQYF. The chain is built from TRBV7-9 and TRBJ2-7; maybe TRBD1 (6 bases). V lost 2 bases and J lost 1, with 12 bases in between. CDR1 is SEHNR, CDR2 FQNEAQ, per germline (reference sequence). This CDR3 comprises 15 residues.

The CDR3, as DNA: TGCGCCAGCAGTTCCGGGACGGGTTATAATTCACCCCTCCACTTT. Encoded protein: CASSSGTGYNSPLHF. This chain connects TRBV5-1 to TRBJ1-6; a possible D gene is TRBD1 (5 bases). V was cut by 5 bases and J by 4 bases, with 13 bases left in between. The CDR3 sequence is 15 residues long. Germline values: CDR1 SGHRS, CDR2 YFSETQ.

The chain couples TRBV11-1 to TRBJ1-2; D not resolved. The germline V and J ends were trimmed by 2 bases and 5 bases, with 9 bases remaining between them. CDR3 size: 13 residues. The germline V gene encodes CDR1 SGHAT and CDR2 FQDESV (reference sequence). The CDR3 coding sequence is TGTGCCAGCAGCTTAAAAGGGAGTTATGGCTACACCTTC. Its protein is CASSLKGSYGYTF.

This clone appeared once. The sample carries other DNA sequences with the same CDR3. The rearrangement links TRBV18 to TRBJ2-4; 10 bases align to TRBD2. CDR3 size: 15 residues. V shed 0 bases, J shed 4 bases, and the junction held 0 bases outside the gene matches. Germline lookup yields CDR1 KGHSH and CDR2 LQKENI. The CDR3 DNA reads TGTGCCAGCTCACCACCGGGACTAGCGAAAAACATTCAGTACTTC. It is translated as CASSPPGLAKNIQYF.

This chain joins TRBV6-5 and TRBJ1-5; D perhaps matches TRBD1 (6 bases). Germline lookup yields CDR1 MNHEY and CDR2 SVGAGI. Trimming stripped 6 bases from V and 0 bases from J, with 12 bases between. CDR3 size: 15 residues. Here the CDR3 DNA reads TGTGCCAGCAGATCACAGGGCGCTAGCAATCAGCCCCAGCATTTT. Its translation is CASRSQGASNQPQHF.

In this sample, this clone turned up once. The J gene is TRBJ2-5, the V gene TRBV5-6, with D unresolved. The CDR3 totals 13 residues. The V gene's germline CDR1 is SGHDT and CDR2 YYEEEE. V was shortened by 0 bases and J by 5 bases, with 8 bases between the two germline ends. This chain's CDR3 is CASSLGIRETQYF. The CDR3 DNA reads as TGTGCCAGCAGCTTGGGGATTAGGGAGACCCAGTACTTC.

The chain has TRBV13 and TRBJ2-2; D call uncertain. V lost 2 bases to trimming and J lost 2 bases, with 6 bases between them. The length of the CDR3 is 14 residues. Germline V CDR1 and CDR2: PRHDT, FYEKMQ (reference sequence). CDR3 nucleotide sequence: TGTGCCAGCAGCTTAAGGCCTAACACCGGGGAGCTGTTTTTT. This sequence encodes CASSLRPNTGELFF.

CDR3 residues: CASSNFGRFNQPQHF. DNA for the CDR3: TGTGCCAGTAGCAATTTTGGGCGGTTCAATCAGCCCCAGCATTTT. The chain joins TRBV19 to TRBJ1-5; D ambiguous. The germline gives CDR1 LNHDA, CDR2 SQIVND (reference sequence). The CDR3 has 15 residues. Trimming took 6 bases from V and 3 from J, leaving 15 bases between them.

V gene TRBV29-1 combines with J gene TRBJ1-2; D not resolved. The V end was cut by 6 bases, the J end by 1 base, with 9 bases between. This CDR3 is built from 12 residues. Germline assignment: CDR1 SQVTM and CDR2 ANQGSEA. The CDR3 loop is CSVSTRNYGYTF. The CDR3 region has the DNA TGCAGCGTCTCGACACGTAACTATGGCTACACCTTC.

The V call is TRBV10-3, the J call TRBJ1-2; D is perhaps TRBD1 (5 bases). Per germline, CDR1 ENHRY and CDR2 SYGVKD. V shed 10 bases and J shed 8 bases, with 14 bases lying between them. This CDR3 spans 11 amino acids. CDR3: CASGEGSGYTF. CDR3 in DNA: TGTGCCAGCGGGGAGGGGTCAGGCTACACCTTC.

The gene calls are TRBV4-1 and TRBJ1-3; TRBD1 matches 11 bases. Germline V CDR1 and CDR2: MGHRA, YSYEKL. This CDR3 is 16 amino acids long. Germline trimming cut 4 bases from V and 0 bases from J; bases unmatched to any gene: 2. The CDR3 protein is CASSPGTGGSGNTIYF. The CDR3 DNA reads TGCGCCAGCAGCCCTGGGACAGGGGGCTCTGGAAACACCATATATTTT.

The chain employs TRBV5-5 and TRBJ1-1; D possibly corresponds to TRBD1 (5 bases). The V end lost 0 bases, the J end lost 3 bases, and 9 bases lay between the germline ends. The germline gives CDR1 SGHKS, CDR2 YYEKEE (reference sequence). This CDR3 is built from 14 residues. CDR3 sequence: CASSLGRQYTEAFF. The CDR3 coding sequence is TGTGCCAGCAGCTTGGGCCGACAGTACACTGAAGCTTTCTTT.

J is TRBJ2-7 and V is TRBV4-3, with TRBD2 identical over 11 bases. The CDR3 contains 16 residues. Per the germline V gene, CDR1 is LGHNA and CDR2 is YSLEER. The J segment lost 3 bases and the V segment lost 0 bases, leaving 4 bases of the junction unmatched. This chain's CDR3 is CASSQETSGSDYEQYF. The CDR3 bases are TGCGCCAGCAGCCAAGAAACTAGCGGGAGTGACTACGAGCAGTACTTC.

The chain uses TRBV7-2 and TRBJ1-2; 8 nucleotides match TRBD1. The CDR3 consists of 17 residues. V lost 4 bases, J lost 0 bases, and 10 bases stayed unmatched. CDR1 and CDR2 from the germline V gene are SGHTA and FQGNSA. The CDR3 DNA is TGTGCCAGCAGCTCTCGTGTGACAGGGGCCCCTAACTATGGCTACACCTTC. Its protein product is CASSSRVTGAPNYGYTF.

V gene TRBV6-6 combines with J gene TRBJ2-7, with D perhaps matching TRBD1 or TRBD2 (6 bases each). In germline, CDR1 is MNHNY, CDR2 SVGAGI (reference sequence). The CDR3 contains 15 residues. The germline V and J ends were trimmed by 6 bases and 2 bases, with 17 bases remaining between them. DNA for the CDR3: TGTGCCAGCAGCCCCCGGGGGACACAACCCTACGAGCAGTACTTC. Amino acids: CASSPRGTQPYEQYF.